This TCR beta chain appears in the sequencing data of a study of PD-1 blockade in classical Hodgkin lymphoma. Data came from immunoSEQ multiplex PCR; TCRdb stores just in-frame clones and leaves some out. Among tens of thousands of clones listed, over 75% were seen once. This clone was picked up one time. The CDR3 loop spans 11 amino acids. V dropped 1 base and J dropped 9 bases, with 5 bases sitting between them. Germline V gene lookup returns CDR1 MDHEN and CDR2 SYDVKM. Time point in this sample: cycle 4 day 1 (C4D1), after 6 weeks of nivolumab. All patients relapsed after autologous stem cell transplantation, and brentuximab vedotin exposure varied.

The receptor was isolated from a human donor with classical Hodgkin lymphoma. The chain recombines TRBV28 with TRBJ2-3, with D uncertain. The specimen comprised peripheral blood mononuclear cells (PBMCs), sampled before the fourth cycle of nivolumab. DNA of the CDR3: TGTGCCAGCAGTTTATCTAAGACGCAGTATTTT. Translation gives CASSLSKTQYF.